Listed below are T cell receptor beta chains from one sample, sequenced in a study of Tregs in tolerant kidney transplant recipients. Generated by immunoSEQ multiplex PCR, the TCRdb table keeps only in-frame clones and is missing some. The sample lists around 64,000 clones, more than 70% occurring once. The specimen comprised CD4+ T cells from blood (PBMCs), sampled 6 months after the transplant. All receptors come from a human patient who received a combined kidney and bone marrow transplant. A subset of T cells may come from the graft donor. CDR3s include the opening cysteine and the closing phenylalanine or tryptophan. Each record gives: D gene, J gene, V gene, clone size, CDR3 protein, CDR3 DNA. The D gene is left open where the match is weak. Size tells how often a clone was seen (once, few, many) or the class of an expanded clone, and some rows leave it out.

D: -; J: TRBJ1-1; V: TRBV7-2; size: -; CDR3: CASSSTGNTEAFF; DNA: TGTGCCAGCAGCTCGACAGGGAACACTGAAGCTTTCTTT
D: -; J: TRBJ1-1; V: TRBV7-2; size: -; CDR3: CASTNPRRGYGEAFF; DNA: TGTGCCAGCACCAATCCTAGGCGGGGATACGGTGAAGCTTTCTTT
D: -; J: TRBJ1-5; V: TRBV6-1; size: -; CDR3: CASSDRGDGNQPQHF; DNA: TGTGCCAGCAGTGACAGGGGAGATGGCAATCAGCCCCAGCATTTT
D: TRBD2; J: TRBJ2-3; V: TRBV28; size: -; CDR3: CASSPHSGGGGTDTQYF; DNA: TGTGCCAGCAGTCCCCATAGCGGGGGGGGCGGCACAGATACGCAGTATTTT
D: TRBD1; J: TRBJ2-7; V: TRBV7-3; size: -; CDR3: CASSLRAPGQSTINYEQYF; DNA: TGTGCCAGCAGCTTAAGGGCCCCGGGACAGTCCACAATAAACTACGAGCAGTACTTC
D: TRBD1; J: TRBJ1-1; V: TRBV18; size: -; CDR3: CASSPSTGGTEAFF; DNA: TGTGCCAGCTCACCTTCGACAGGGGGAACTGAAGCTTTCTTT
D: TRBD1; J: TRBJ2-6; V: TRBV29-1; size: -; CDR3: CSTRQGTNVLTF; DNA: TGCAGCACTCGACAGGGGACCAACGTCCTGACTTTC
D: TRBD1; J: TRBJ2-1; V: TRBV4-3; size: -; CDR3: CASRLKPGQGVGEQFF; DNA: TGCGCCAGCAGACTCAAACCGGGACAGGGAGTCGGTGAGCAGTTCTTC
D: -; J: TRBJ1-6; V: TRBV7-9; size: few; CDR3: CASSSQGGNSPLHF; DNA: TGTGCCAGCAGCTCCCAAGGCGGTAATTCCCCCCTCCACTTT
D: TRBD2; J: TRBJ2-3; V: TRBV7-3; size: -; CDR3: CASSATSGSPDTQYF; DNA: TGTGCCAGCAGCGCGACTAGCGGGAGCCCAGATACGCAGTATTTT
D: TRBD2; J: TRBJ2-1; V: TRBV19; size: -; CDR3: CASTTSGSNEQFF; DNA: TGTGCCAGTACCACTAGCGGGAGTAATGAGCAGTTCTTC
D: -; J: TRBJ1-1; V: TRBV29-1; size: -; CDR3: CSVSEQGVEAFF; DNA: TGCAGCGTTTCAGAACAGGGAGTTGAAGCTTTCTTT
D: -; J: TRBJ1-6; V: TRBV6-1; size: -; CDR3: CASKAGTFRSPLHF; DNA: TGTGCCAGCAAGGCCGGGACATTTAGGTCACCCCTCCACTTT
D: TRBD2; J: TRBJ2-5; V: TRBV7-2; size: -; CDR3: CASSLEAGGNQYF; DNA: TGTGCCAGCAGCTTAGAAGCGGGAGGGAACCAGTACTTC
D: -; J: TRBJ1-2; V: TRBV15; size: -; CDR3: CATSRSKGAQNYGYTF; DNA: TGTGCCACCAGCAGGAGTAAGGGAGCCCAAAACTATGGCTACACCTTC
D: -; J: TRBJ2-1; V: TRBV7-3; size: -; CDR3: CASSLTLGSNEQFF; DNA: TGTGCCAGCAGCTTAACACTAGGATCCAATGAGCAGTTCTTC
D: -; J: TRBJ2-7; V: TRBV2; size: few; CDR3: CASSVYEQYF; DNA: TGTGCCAGCAGTGTATACGAGCAGTACTTC
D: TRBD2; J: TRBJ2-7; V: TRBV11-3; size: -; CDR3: CASSNRAGGPVEQYF; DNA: TGTGCCAGCAGCAACAGAGCGGGAGGGCCGGTCGAGCAGTACTTC
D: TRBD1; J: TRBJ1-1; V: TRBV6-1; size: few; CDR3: CASTVGTGNTEAFF; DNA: TGTGCCAGCACTGTTGGGACAGGAAACACTGAAGCTTTCTTT
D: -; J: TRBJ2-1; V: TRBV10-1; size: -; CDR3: CASSPFDFYNEQFF; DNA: TGCGCCAGCTCTCCCTTTGACTTTTACAATGAGCAGTTCTTC
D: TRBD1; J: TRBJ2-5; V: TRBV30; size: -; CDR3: CAWSSGTGGGETQYF; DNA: TGTGCCTGGAGTTCCGGGACAGGGGGTGGAGAGACCCAGTACTTC
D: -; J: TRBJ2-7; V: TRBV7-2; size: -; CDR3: CASSLALASEQYF; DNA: TGTGCCAGCAGCTTAGCGCTGGCGAGCGAGCAGTACTTC